The sequence of this T cell receptor beta chain was determined in a study of T cells in localized non-small cell lung cancer. The CDR3 contains 16 residues. Germline CDR1 MRHNA, CDR2 SNTAGT. V was cut by 5 bases and J by 0 bases, with 17 bases left in between. Some clones are missing from TCRdb's copy, which holds only in-frame ones; the method was immunoSEQ multiplex PCR. The sample carries 52,000 or so clones, approximately 80% recorded once. Specimen: peripheral blood mononuclear cells, collected before any cancer treatment. The clonotype was recovered from a man aged 35-69 years with stage III lung adenocarcinoma. This chain connects TRBV6-4 to TRBJ2-7; no clear D. CDR3 protein: CASSWDRLVSSYEQYF. CDR3 nucleotides: TGTGCCAGCAGTTGGGATAGGCTGGTAAGCTCCTACGAGCAGTACTTC.